These T cell receptor beta chains were read from a single sample in a study of blood T cell repertoires in COVID-19. Sequencing was performed with immunoSEQ multiplex PCR; in TCRdb, only in-frame clones are kept and a portion is missing. The table shows over 100,000 clones, with around four fifths occurring only once. Source material: peripheral blood. The receptors come from a woman in her sixties or seventies with acute or convalescent COVID-19. CDR3s include the opening cysteine and the closing phenylalanine or tryptophan. Each record gives: CDR3 length, V gene, J gene, CDR3 protein.

14	TRBV18	TRBJ2-2	CASSGGDGTGELFF
17	TRBV5-1	TRBJ2-1	CASSLMTSSSSYNEQFF
16	TRBV7-8	TRBJ2-3	CASSPRPTSGKDTQYF
15	TRBV5-1	TRBJ1-1	CASSRSGTDNTEAFF
16	TRBV28	TRBJ1-5	CASSPTGRNSNQPQHF
14	TRBV28	TRBJ1-1	CASRMGQGVTEAFF
13	TRBV12-3/TRBV12-4	TRBJ2-2	CASSSIRTGELFF
15	TRBV11-1	TRBJ2-7	CASSAGLAGDYEQYF
16	TRBV7-9	TRBJ1-1	CASSPTLRQGHTEAFF
12	TRBV6-4	TRBJ1-1	CASSDSGAAAFF
14	TRBV15	TRBJ1-3	CATSRDQAGNTIYF
11	TRBV28	TRBJ2-3	CASGFTDTQYF
14	TRBV28	TRBJ1-1	CASREGIVNTEAFF
15	TRBV15	TRBJ2-7	CATSKRLAGSYEQYF
15	TRBV19	TRBJ1-4	CASSLGGSFNEKLFF
16	TRBV19	TRBJ1-5	CASSRQGRYSNQPQHF
13	TRBV14	TRBJ1-1	CTSSQESMRAAFF
11	TRBV6-6	TRBJ2-7	CASSRGGEQYF
13	TRBV19	TRBJ2-3	CASSGLGTDTQYF
12	TRBV28	TRBJ2-7	CASWARGYEQYF